Presented here are 19 T cell receptor beta chains from one specimen sequenced in a study of Ad26.COV2.S vaccination and SARS-CoV-2 variants. Clones were read by immunoSEQ multiplex PCR, and TCRdb kept only the in-frame ones, dropping some. The sample lists 300,000 to 350,000 clones; around four fifths were seen once. This sample's treatment: 15 to 20 received Ad26.COV2.S at low or high dose, single or two shots; several received placebo; per-sample allocation not given. The samples were gathered on day 63 after the first injection of vaccine or placebo. The sample consisted of peripheral blood, taken in a trial of Ad26.COV2.S vaccine versus placebo. These receptors were taken from a person aged 18-60 years who received the Ad26.COV2.S COVID-19 vaccine or a placebo.

The V and J genes are TRBV27 and TRBJ1-2; 12 bases are a match to TRBD1. Germline lookup yields CDR1 MNHEY and CDR2 SMNVEV (reference sequence). The CDR3 has 15 residues. Unmatched junction bases numbered 8, after V lost 5 bases and J lost 7 bases. The CDR3 reads CASSPPGQGARGYTF. The CDR3 DNA is TGTGCCAGCAGTCCTCCGGGACAGGGGGCGCGTGGCTACACCTTC.

The CDR3 here is CASSLTRVGNTGELFF. The CDR3 nucleotides are TGTGCCAGCAGTCTGACTAGAGTGGGGAACACCGGGGAGCTGTTTTTT. The V gene is TRBV28, the J gene TRBJ2-2, with a tentative D call TRBD2 (6 bases). The germline V gene encodes CDR1 MDHEN and CDR2 SYDVKM. This CDR3 comprises 16 residues. Trimming took 5 bases from V and 1 from J, leaving 14 bases between them.

This chain links TRBV3-1 (or the pseudogene TRBV3-2) with TRBJ2-1; D remains unclear. The CDR3 extends over 13 amino acids. V shed 0 bases and J shed 5 bases, with 5 bases lying between them. Germline loops: CDR1 LGHDT, CDR2 YNNKEL (reference sequence). CDR3: CASSQEYHNEQFF. CDR3 nucleotide sequence: TGTGCCAGCAGCCAAGAGTATCACAATGAGCAGTTCTTC.

This chain uses TRBV28 with TRBJ1-2, with 9 bases that match TRBD1. Unmatched junction bases numbered 6, after V lost 2 bases and J lost 8 bases. Germline loops: CDR1 MDHEN, CDR2 SYDVKM. The CDR3 is 14 residues long. The CDR3 region has the DNA TGTGCCAGCAGTTTACCGACAGGGGGTGGGGGCTACACCTTC. The encoded protein is CASSLPTGGGGYTF.

The chain recombines TRBV5-6 with TRBJ2-3, with a weak D call TRBD1 (6 bases). Trimming left V 4 bases short and J 1 base short, with 10 bases between. This CDR3 region has 14 residues. Germline V gives CDR1 SGHDT, CDR2 YYEEEE. The CDR3 here is CASSRDTRTDTQYF. CDR3 nucleotides: TGTGCCAGCAGCCGGGACACCCGCACAGATACGCAGTATTTT.

The chain joins TRBV10-3 to TRBJ2-5, with D hard to call. This CDR3 is 16 amino acids long. V was cut by 3 bases and J by 5 bases, with 19 bases left in between. Germline CDR1 reads ENHRY; CDR2 reads SYGVKD. The CDR3 spells CAISDPNLGSLETQYF. The CDR3 bases are TGTGCCATCAGTGACCCCAATTTGGGTTCACTGGAGACCCAGTACTTC.

The CDR3 spells CASSLRGSYRETQYF. The CDR3 bases are TGTGCCAGCAGCTTGAGGGGGTCTTACCGAGAGACCCAGTACTTC. V usage is TRBV5-5 and J usage is TRBJ2-5, with TRBD1 as a possible D gene (6 bases). Germline CDR1 and CDR2: SGHKS and YYEKEE (reference sequence). V was cut by 1 base and J by 4 bases, with 14 bases left in between. The CDR3 extends over 15 amino acids.

The chain joins TRBV10-3 to TRBJ1-5; 8 nucleotides match TRBD1. This CDR3 is built from 14 residues. CDR1 is ENHRY and CDR2 is SYGVKD in the germline V gene. V shed 5 bases and J 5 bases; nucleotides not matched to a gene: 5. CDR3 DNA: TGTGCCATCAGTAAGCAGGGGGCGGATCAGCCCCAGCATTTT. As protein: CAISKQGADQPQHF.

This clone was observed a single time. The chain carries TRBV28 and TRBJ2-7; a weak D match, TRBD2 (7 bases). The germline V and J ends were trimmed by 2 bases and 5 bases, with 16 bases remaining between them. Germline CDR1 is MDHEN and CDR2 is SYDVKM. The CDR3 consists of 15 residues. The CDR3 DNA sequence: TGTGCCAGCAGTTTAAGGGGGGGACTTTCCCACGAGCAGTACTTC. It encodes CASSLRGGLSHEQYF.

V usage is TRBV12-3 or TRBV12-4 and J usage is TRBJ2-1; no clear D. The length of the CDR3 is 12 residues. Trimming cost V 5 bases and J 9 bases, with 11 bases left between them. The CDR3 here is CASSMTQTEQFF. As DNA, the CDR3 is TGTGCCAGCAGTATGACCCAAACTGAGCAGTTCTTC.

This chain uses TRBV7-2 with TRBJ2-5; weak D call: TRBD2 (5 bases). The CDR3 sequence is 14 residues long. The V and J ends lost 5 bases and 3 bases respectively, with 13 bases between them. Germline assignment: CDR1 SGHTA and CDR2 FQGNSA. The CDR3 sequence is CASSRGAEEETQYF. CDR3 nucleotides: TGTGCCAGCAGCCGTGGAGCGGAAGAAGAGACCCAGTACTTC.

CDR3 sequence (DNA): TGCGCCAGCAGCTTGGTCCCGGGGAACACCGGGGAGCTGTTTTTT. Residues: CASSLVPGNTGELFF. V usage is TRBV5-1 and J usage is TRBJ2-2; D ambiguous. This CDR3 contains 15 residues. Trimming stripped 0 bases from V and 1 base from J, with 7 bases between. Germline lookup yields CDR1 SGHRS and CDR2 YFSETQ. Full variable domain (missing parts from reference TRBV5-1 and TRBJ2-2): KAGVTQTPRYLIKTRGQQVTLSCSPISGHRSVSWYQQTPGQGLQFLFEYFSETQRNKGNFPGRFSGRQFSNSRSEMNVSTLELGDSALYLCASSLVPGNTGELFFGEGSRLTVL.

This chain uses TRBV6-6 with TRBJ2-7, with 7 bases lining up with TRBD1. This CDR3 has 17 amino acids. V was clipped by 5 bases and J by 4 bases; unmatched bases: 17. Germline V gene lookup returns CDR1 MNHNY and CDR2 SVGAGI (reference sequence). The CDR3 DNA follows: TGTGCCAGCAGTCCACGGGCGAGGGGGCAGAGTGGGTACGAGCAGTACTTC. Translated, it gives CASSPRARGQSGYEQYF.

The sample holds one count of this clone. The chain employs TRBV4-1 and TRBJ2-2; 7 nucleotides match TRBD1. The length of the CDR3 is 16 residues. V was pared by 4 bases and J by 1 base, with 6 bases of the junction left unmatched. The germline CDR1 and CDR2 sequences are MGHRA and YSYEKL. CDR3 in DNA: TGCGCCAGCAGCCCCTCGGGACAGAGGAACACCGGGGAGCTGTTTTTT. Its protein product is CASSPSGQRNTGELFF.

The chain carries TRBV6-5 and TRBJ2-1; tentatively, D is TRBD2 (6 bases). V was clipped by 8 bases and J by 0 bases, with 8 bases between them. The V gene's germline CDR1 is MNHEY and CDR2 SVGAGI. CDR3 size: 13 residues. The chain's CDR3 is CASGGLSYNEQFF. CDR3 nucleotides: TGTGCCAGCGGGGGACTCTCCTACAATGAGCAGTTCTTC.

This clone appeared once. The chain joins TRBV19 to TRBJ1-5; 8 bases align to TRBD1. V shed 6 bases, J shed 6 bases, and the junction held 7 bases outside the gene matches. The germline V gene has CDR1 LNHDA and CDR2 SQIVND (reference sequence). This CDR3 is built from 14 residues. The CDR3 DNA reads as TGTGCCAGTAGCTGGCCAGGGGGCGGTCAGCCCCAGCATTTT. It specifies CASSWPGGGQPQHF.

This chain uses TRBV11-2 with TRBJ2-7, with 9 bases fitting TRBD1. Germline CDR1 is SGHAT and CDR2 is FQNNGV. There are 15 residues in the CDR3. Germline trimming cut 4 bases from V and 2 bases from J; bases unmatched to any gene: 6. In DNA form, the CDR3 reads TGTGCCAGCAGCTCACTGAGACAGGGGGCCTACGAGCAGTACTTC. Translated, it gives CASSSLRQGAYEQYF.

The V gene is TRBV3-1 (or the pseudogene TRBV3-2), the J gene TRBJ1-6; maybe TRBD1 (5 bases). CDR3 size: 16 residues. Trimming removed 3 bases from V and 12 bases from J, with 21 bases in between. The germline V gene has CDR1 LGHDT and CDR2 YNNKEL (reference sequence). The CDR3 region is CASSHGTRNRGLPLHF. As DNA, the CDR3 is TGTGCCAGCAGCCATGGGACTCGAAACCGAGGGCTACCCCTCCACTTT.

The gene calls are TRBV7-2 and TRBJ2-1, with 9 bases lining up with TRBD2. The V gene end was trimmed by 5 bases and the J gene end by 5 bases; junction bases not matched to a gene: 16. The CDR3 covers 18 residues. Germline loops: CDR1 SGHTA, CDR2 FQGNSA. CDR3 nucleotides: TGTGCCAGCAGCCCTTTTACGACAAGACTAGCGGTTAACAATGAGCAGTTCTTC. Translated, it gives CASSPFTTRLAVNNEQFF.